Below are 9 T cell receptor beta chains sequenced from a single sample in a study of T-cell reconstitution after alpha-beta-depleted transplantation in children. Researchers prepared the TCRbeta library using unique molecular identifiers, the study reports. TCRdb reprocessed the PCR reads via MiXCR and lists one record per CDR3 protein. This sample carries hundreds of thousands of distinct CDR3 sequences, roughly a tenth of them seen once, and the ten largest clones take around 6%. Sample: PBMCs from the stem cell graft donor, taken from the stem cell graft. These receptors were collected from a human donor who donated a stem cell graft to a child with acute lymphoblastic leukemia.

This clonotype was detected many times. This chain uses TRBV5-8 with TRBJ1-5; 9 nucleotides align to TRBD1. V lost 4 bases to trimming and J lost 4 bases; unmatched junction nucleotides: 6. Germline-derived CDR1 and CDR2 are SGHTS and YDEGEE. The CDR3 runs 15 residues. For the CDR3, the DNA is TGTGCCAGCAGCACCCGGACAGGGGAGAATCAGCCCCAGCATTTT. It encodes CASSTRTGENQPQHF.

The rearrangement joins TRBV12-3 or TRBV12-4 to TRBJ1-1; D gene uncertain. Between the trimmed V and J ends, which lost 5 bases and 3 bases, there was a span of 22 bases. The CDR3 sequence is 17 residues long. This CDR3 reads CASSPTSLVRLDTEAFF. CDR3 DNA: TGTGCCAGCAGTCCCACAAGTTTAGTCAGGCTGGACACTGAAGCTTTCTTT.

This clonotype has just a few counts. CDR3 sequence (DNA): TGTGCCAGCAGGACTAGCGGGGGGAGGTCCTACAATGAGCAGTTCTTC. Translated, it gives CASRTSGGRSYNEQFF. This chain connects TRBV12-3 or TRBV12-4 to TRBJ2-1; TRBD2 agrees at 13 bases. This CDR3 spans 16 amino acids. The ends lost 6 bases at V and 1 base at J; junction bases unmatched: 3.

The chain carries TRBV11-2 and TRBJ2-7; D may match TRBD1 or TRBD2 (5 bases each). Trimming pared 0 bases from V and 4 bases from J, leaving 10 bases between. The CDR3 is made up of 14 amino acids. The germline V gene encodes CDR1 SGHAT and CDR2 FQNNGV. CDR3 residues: CASSLEGRIYEQYF. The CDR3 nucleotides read TGTGCCAGCAGCTTAGAGGGACGGATTTACGAGCAGTACTTC. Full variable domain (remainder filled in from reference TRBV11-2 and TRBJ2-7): EAGVAQSPRYKIIEKRQSVAFWCNPISGHATLYWYQQILGQGPKLLIQFQNNGVVDDSQLPKDRFSAERLKGVDSTLKIQPAKLEDSAVYLCASSLEGRIYEQYFGPGTRLTVT.

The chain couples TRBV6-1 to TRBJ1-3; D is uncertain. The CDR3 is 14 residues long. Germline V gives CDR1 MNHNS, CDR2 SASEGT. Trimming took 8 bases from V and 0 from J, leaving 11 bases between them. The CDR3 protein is CASCAVLSGNTIYF. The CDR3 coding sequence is TGTGCCAGCTGCGCAGTCCTCTCTGGAAACACCATATATTTT.

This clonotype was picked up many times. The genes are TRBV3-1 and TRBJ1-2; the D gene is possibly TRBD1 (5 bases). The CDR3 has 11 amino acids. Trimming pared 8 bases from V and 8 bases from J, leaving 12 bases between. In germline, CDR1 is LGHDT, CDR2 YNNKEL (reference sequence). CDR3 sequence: CASPGGGGYTF. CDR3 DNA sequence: TGTGCCAGCCCAGGTGGGGGAGGCTACACCTTC.

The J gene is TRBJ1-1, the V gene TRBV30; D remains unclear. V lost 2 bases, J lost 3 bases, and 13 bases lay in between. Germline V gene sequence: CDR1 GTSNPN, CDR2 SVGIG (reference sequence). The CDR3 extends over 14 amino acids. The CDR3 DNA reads TGTGCCTGGAGTACGCGGCTTGGGGACACTGAAGCTTTCTTT. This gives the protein CAWSTRLGDTEAFF.

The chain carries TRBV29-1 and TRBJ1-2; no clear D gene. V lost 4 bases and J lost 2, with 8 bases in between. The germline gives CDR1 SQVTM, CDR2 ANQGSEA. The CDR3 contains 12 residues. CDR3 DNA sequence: TGCAGCGTTGTGACCGGAAACTATGGCTACACCTTC. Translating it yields CSVVTGNYGYTF.

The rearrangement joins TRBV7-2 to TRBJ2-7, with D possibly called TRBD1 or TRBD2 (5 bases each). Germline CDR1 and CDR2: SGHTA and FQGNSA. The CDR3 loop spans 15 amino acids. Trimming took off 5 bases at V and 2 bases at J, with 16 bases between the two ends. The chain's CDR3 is CASSIPGPRAYEQYF. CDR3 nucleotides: TGTGCCAGCAGCATTCCGGGACCCAGGGCCTACGAGCAGTACTTC.